The clone carrying this TCR beta chain occurred a few times. This sample was included in a study of beta chain features in type 1 diabetes. Study-wide background: Analysis included under 120,000,000 sorted cells drawn from all samples.

Each of the CD4+ naive, central memory, regulatory and stem cell-like memory populations was sorted via CD45RO/CCR7/CD25/CD127/CD95/CD27. Purities over 98% were achieved in all sorted populations. Germline trimming cut 0 bases from V and 4 bases from J; bases unmatched to any gene: 8. Germline CDR1 is SGHDN and CDR2 is FVKESK. The CDR3 length is 17 residues. Expressed TCRB transcripts were sequenced, since all the RNA that had been isolated was reverse transcribed. Repertoires were generated with immunoSEQ multiplex PCR, while TCRdb's copy carries only in-frame clones and drops some. This table has 620,000 or so clones, roughly 15% appearing once.

The source of this sequence is a man younger than 35 in good health. The sequencing sample was made of naive CD4+ T cells from blood. This chain links TRBV14 with TRBJ2-3; 9 positions agree with TRBD2. In DNA, the CDR3 is TGTGCCAGCAGCCAAGATCCCGCGGGGGGGCCGGCAGATACGCAGTATTTT. It specifies CASSQDPAGGPADTQYF.